These 13 T cell receptor beta chains originate from one sample sequenced in a study of T-cell memory formation after mild COVID-19. MiXCR was run by TCRdb on the 5' RACE reads, yielding one entry per CDR3 protein. The table shows 400,000 to 500,000 distinct CDR3 sequences, with around 19% occurring only once. Sequenced input: PBMCs or a T cell subset sorted from them (not recorded which). Receptors were obtained from an adult woman who had mild COVID-19 (a few samples of this study predate the infection). Cell type and time point are not known.

This clonotype has just a few counts. V usage is TRBV6-5 and J usage is TRBJ2-5; D possibly corresponds to TRBD2 (5 bases). Germline V gene lookup returns CDR1 MNHEY and CDR2 SVGAGI. The CDR3 is made up of 15 amino acids. Trimming left V 0 bases short and J 1 base short, with 9 bases between. The CDR3 region has the DNA TGTGCCAGCAGTTACTCGATGGGGAGCCAAGAGACCCAGTACTTC. Translating it yields CASSYSMGSQETQYF.

The chain joins TRBV7-8 to TRBJ2-1; 13 nucleotides match TRBD2. With 4 bases clipped from V and 0 bases from J, the junction kept 6 bases outside the gene matches. Germline V gene lookup returns CDR1 SGHVS and CDR2 FQNEAQ. The CDR3 runs to 18 residues. The CDR3 region has the DNA TGTGCCAGCAGCTCCCCGACTAGCGGGGGGACCTCCTACAATGAGCAGTTCTTC. It is translated as CASSSPTSGGTSYNEQFF.

The chain couples TRBV6-1 to TRBJ1-4; D remains unclear. This CDR3 spans 14 amino acids. With 6 bases removed from V and 5 bases from J, the gap between germline ends came to 13 bases. Germline values: CDR1 MNHNS, CDR2 SASEGT. CDR3 in DNA: TGTGCCAGCAGCGCGATGTGGGGAAATGAAAAACTGTTTTTT. It codes for CASSAMWGNEKLFF.

This clonotype was counted only a few times. The rearrangement joins TRBV29-1 to TRBJ2-2, with D unresolved. CDR3 length: 14 amino acids. The germline V gene has CDR1 SQVTM and CDR2 ANQGSEA. Trimming removed 4 bases at V and 0 bases at J, with 9 bases between. CDR3 coding DNA: TGCAGCGTTGCCCGGACCTCGAACACCGGGGAGCTGTTTTTT. It encodes CSVARTSNTGELFF.

The V and J genes are TRBV2 and TRBJ1-2; D remains unclear. Trimming pared 3 bases from V and 8 bases from J, leaving 7 bases between. This CDR3 comprises 11 residues. Germline V CDR1 and CDR2: SNHLY, FYNNEI. The CDR3 sequence is CASSELRGYTF. CDR3 in DNA: TGTGCCAGCAGTGAGCTTCGGGGCTACACCTTC.

This clonotype has more than one count but fewer than ten. The chain joins TRBV15 to TRBJ2-7; 16 bases are shared with TRBD2. Germline CDR1 and CDR2: LNHNV and YYDKDF (reference sequence). V was pared by 1 base and J by 7 bases, with 7 bases of the junction left unmatched. The CDR3 length is 17 residues. The CDR3 protein is CATSRGGTSGRAVEQYF. DNA of the CDR3: TGTGCCACCAGCAGAGGCGGGACTAGCGGGAGGGCCGTAGAGCAGTACTTC.

The gene calls are TRBV3-1 and TRBJ1-1, with D perhaps TRBD1 (5 bases). V shed 1 base and J shed 1 base, with 13 bases lying between them. The CDR3 is 16 residues long. Germline V gives CDR1 LGHDT, CDR2 YNNKEL (reference sequence). The CDR3 nucleotides are TGTGCCAGCAGCCAAGTCAGAAGGACAAGGAACACTGAAGCTTTCTTT. This encodes CASSQVRRTRNTEAFF.

This clonotype was seen a few times. V and J are TRBV9 and TRBJ2-7; TRBD1 aligns across 8 bases. Per germline, CDR1 SGDLS and CDR2 YYNGEE. CDR3 size: 16 residues. Trimming took 0 bases from V and 5 from J; bases not matched to a gene: 10. This chain's CDR3 is CASSVVPGQGLHEQYF. The CDR3 region has the DNA TGTGCCAGCAGCGTAGTCCCCGGACAGGGACTCCACGAGCAGTACTTC.

This clonotype came up many times. The gene calls are TRBV6-5 and TRBJ2-1; D is ambiguous. CDR3 length equals 11 residues. Germline lookup yields CDR1 MNHEY and CDR2 SVGAGI. Trimming stripped 6 bases from V and 4 bases from J, with 4 bases between. The CDR3 nucleotides are TGTGCCAGCAGAGGGTACAATGAGCAGTTCTTC. This encodes CASRGYNEQFF.

The chain carries TRBV7-2 and TRBJ2-1; D is possibly TRBD2 (6 bases). The CDR3 runs 17 residues. V lost 5 bases and J lost 1, with 18 bases in between. Per the germline V gene, CDR1 is SGHTA and CDR2 is FQGNSA. The DNA for the CDR3 is TGTGCCAGCAGCCCTCGAACATCGGGGGTTTCCTACAATGAGCAGTTCTTC. Its protein product is CASSPRTSGVSYNEQFF. The whole variable domain, filled in from reference TRBV7-2 and TRBJ2-1, reads GAGVSQSPSNKVTEKGKDVELRCDPISGHTALYWYRQSLGQGLEFLIYFQGNSAPDKSGLPSDRFSAERTGGSVSTLTIQRTQQEDSAVYLCASSPRTSGVSYNEQFFGPGTRLTVL.

The sample holds a few counts of this clonotype. The V and J genes are TRBV5-1 and TRBJ2-7; 11 bases line up with TRBD1. The trim removed 3 bases at V and 3 bases at J, leaving 5 bases unmatched. Looked up from germline, CDR1 is SGHRS and CDR2 is YFSETQ. The CDR3 consists of 15 residues. CDR3 DNA: TGCGCCAGCAGCTCGGCGGGACAGGGGGACTACGAGCAGTACTTC. It is translated as CASSSAGQGDYEQYF.

Remarks on this clonotype: With a much larger clone just one base away, this may be a read error. V and J are TRBV7-9 and TRBJ2-3; TRBD2 agrees at 10 bases. CDR1 and CDR2 (germline): SEHNR, FQNEAQ (reference sequence). This CDR3 has 17 amino acids. The V gene end was trimmed by 3 bases and the J gene end by 7 bases; junction bases not matched to a gene: 13. The chain's CDR3 is CASSFRTSGPETYTQYF. CDR3 nucleotides: TGTGCCAGCAGCTTCCGGACTAGCGGACCAGAAACGTATACGCAGTATTTT.

The chain couples TRBV20-1 to TRBJ1-5; maybe TRBD1 (6 bases). Germline V gene sequence: CDR1 DFQATT, CDR2 SNEGSKA (reference sequence). The length of the CDR3 is 12 residues. Trimming removed 4 bases from V and 10 bases from J, with 14 bases in between. Here the CDR3 reads CSANRDISPQHF. DNA of the CDR3: TGCAGTGCTAACCGGGACATAAGTCCCCAGCATTTT.